This T cell receptor beta chain was identified in a study of identifying expanded T cells in peripheral blood. As concerns this clone: As yet, its antigen is unknown.

Only in-frame clones appear in the TCRdb table, and some are missing; sequencing was by immunoSEQ multiplex PCR. The sample lists tens of thousands of clones, approximately 86% occurring once. The ends were cut back, 3 bases at V and 7 bases at J, with 9 bases in the middle. CDR1 and CDR2 from the germline V gene are SGHTA and FQGTGA. The CDR3 sequence is 13 residues long. Study outcomes and limitations: Variance in clone template counts between approximately 2-week samples significantly increased with total template count across all healthy donors.

The receptor's source is a person aged 18-70 years in good health. The sequencing input was blood. The J gene is TRBJ2-2, the V gene TRBV7-3; possible D gene TRBD2, 5 bases. The CDR3 here is CASSFKEDGELFF. CDR3 bases: TGTGCCAGCAGCTTCAAGGAGGACGGGGAGCTGTTTTTT.